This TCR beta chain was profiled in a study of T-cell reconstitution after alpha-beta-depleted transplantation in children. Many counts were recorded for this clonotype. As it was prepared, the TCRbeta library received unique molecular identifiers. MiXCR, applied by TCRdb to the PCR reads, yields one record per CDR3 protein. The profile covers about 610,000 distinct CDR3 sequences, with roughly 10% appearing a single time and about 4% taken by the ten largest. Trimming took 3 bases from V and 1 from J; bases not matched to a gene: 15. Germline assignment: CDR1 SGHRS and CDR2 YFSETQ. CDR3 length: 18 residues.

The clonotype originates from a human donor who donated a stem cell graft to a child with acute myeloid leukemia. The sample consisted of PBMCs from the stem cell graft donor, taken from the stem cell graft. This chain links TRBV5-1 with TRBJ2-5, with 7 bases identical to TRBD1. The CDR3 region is CASSSPPGQRIAQETQYF. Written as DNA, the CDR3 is TGCGCCAGCAGCTCGCCTCCGGGACAGAGAATTGCCCAAGAGACCCAGTACTTC.